Detailed here is one TCR beta chain. The data belong to a study of blood T cell repertoires in COVID-19. Across the whole study: Donors in the United States, Italy and Spain gave samples during acute or convalescent COVID-19.

In the source study's methods: Nucleated cell number was recorded as an estimate derived from reference gene primer amplification. TCRdb's copy holds only in-frame clones and misses some; the assay was immunoSEQ multiplex PCR. V, J and clone size are taken as reported in that table, and D and trimming were inferred from the DNA itself. The table has 150,000 to 200,000 clones, roughly 80% seen once. Each participant's cohort was designated according to participant-reported clinical history. The clonotype was recovered from a woman aged 55-69 years with acute COVID-19. The sample was PBMCs or T cells enriched from blood (not recorded which).

The CDR3 DNA follows: TGTGCCACCGCCCCTGATAGGTCTAGGATGGATGAGCAGTTCTTC. Residues: CATAPDRSRMDEQFF. The chain combines TRBV7-2 with TRBJ2-1; D unresolved. CDR1 and CDR2 from the germline V gene are SGHTA and FQGNSA. Trimming shortened V by 10 bases and J by 8 bases, and 24 bases separated the two germline ends. This CDR3 comprises 15 residues.